These T cell receptor beta chains were read from a single sample in a study of blood T cell repertoires in COVID-19. Sequencing was performed with immunoSEQ multiplex PCR; in TCRdb, only in-frame clones are kept and a portion is missing. The data contain around 270,000 clones, roughly 86% of them singletons. Material: peripheral blood. All receptors derive from a woman in her fifties or sixties with acute or convalescent COVID-19. Each CDR3 is given with its conserved first and last residue. A D gene is named only where the DNA matches it firmly. Clone size, where shown, is once, few, many, or a class for clones that have expanded.

size | D | J | V | CDR3 | DNA
NA | TRBD1 | TRBJ1-2 | TRBV27 | CASRRQGGTDYGYTF | TGTGCCAGCAGGCGACAGGGGGGAACGGACTATGGCTACACCTTC
many | TRBD1 | TRBJ1-2 | TRBV6-5 | CASSSLGTAKTF | TGTGCCAGCAGTTCGTTAGGGACAGCTAAAACCTTC
NA | TRBD2 | TRBJ2-3 | TRBV7-3 | CASSSGLAIDTQYF | TGTGCCAGCAGCTCCGGACTAGCAATAGATACGCAGTATTTT
NA | NA | TRBJ2-7 | TRBV5-1 | CASSLDRYEQYF | TGCGCCAGCAGCTTGGACAGATACGAGCAGTACTTC
NA | TRBD1 | TRBJ1-5 | TRBV6-6 | CASTPGQGSNQPQHF | TGTGCCAGCACACCGGGACAGGGTTCCAATCAGCCCCAGCATTTT
NA | NA | TRBJ1-5 | TRBV10-3 | CAISSGAGGNQPQHF | TGTGCCATCAGTTCAGGGGCCGGGGGCAATCAGCCCCAGCATTTT
NA | NA | TRBJ1-6 | TRBV16 | CASSQLAGGYSYNSPLHF | TGTGCCAGCAGCCAATTGGCGGGGGGCTACTCCTATAATTCACCCCTCCACTTT
NA | NA | TRBJ2-3 | TRBV7-3 | CASSLKLETTQYF | TGTGCCAGCAGCTTAAAACTAGAAACTACGCAGTATTTT
NA | TRBD1 | TRBJ2-7 | TRBV27 | CASGIKGDSYYEQYF | TGTGCCAGCGGTATAAAGGGGGACAGCTACTACGAGCAGTACTTC
once | NA | TRBJ2-1 | TRBV5-1 | CASSLWGEPYNEQFF | TGCGCCAGCAGCTTGTGGGGGGAGCCCTACAATGAGCAGTTCTTC
NA | NA | TRBJ2-7 | TRBV6-5 | CASTPGTLYEQYF | TGTGCCAGCACCCCCGGGACTTTGTACGAGCAGTACTTC
NA | NA | TRBJ2-1 | TRBV7-9 | CASSASGEQFF | TGTGCCAGCAGCGCCTCGGGGGAGCAGTTCTTC
NA | TRBD2 | TRBJ2-5 | TRBV7-2 | CASSFASGSWSETQYF | TGTGCCAGCAGCTTCGCTAGCGGGAGTTGGTCAGAGACCCAGTACTTC
NA | NA | TRBJ2-7 | TRBV5-1 | CASSLGRTLSSYEQYF | TGCGCCAGCAGCTTAGGGCGGACTCTCAGCTCCTACGAGCAGTACTTC
NA | NA | TRBJ1-2 | TRBV3-1/TRBV3-2 | CASSQEGARANYGYTF | TGTGCCAGCAGCCAAGAAGGTGCCAGGGCGAACTATGGCTACACCTTC
NA | TRBD2 | TRBJ2-5 | TRBV2 | CASKTSSAETQYF | TGTGCCAGCAAGACTAGCAGCGCAGAGACCCAGTACTTC